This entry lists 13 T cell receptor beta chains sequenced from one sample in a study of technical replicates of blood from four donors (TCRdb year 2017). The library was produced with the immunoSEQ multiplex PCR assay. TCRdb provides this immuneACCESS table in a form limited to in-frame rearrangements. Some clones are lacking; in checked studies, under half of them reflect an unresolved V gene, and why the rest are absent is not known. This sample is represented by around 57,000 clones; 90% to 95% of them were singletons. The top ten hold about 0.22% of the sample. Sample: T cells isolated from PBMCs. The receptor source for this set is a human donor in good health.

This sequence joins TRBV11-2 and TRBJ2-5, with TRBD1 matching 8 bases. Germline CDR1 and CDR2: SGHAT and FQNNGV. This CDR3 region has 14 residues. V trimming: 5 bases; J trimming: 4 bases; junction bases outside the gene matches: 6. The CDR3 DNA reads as TGTGCCAGCAGCGAACAGGGGGTGGTAGAGACCCAGTACTTC. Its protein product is CASSEQGVVETQYF.

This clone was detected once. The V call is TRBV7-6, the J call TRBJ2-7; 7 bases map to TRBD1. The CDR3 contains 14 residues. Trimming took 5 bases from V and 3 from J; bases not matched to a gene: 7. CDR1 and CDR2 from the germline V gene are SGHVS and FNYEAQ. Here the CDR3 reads CASSPGQMVYEQYF. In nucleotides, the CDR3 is TGTGCCAGCAGCCCGGGACAGATGGTCTACGAGCAGTACTTC.

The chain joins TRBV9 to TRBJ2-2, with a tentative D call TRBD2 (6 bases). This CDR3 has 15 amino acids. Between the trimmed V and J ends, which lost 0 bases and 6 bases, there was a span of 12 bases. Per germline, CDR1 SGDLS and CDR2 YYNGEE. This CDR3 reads CASSVAEGRSGELFF. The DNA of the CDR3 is TGTGCCAGCAGCGTAGCTGAAGGGAGGTCCGGGGAGCTGTTTTTT.

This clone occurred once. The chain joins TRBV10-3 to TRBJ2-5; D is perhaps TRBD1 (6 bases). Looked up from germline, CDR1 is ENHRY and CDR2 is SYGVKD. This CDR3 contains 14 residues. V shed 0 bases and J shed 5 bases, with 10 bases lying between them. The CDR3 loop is CAISESERGETQYF. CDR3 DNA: TGTGCCATCAGTGAGTCGGAAAGGGGGGAGACCCAGTACTTC.

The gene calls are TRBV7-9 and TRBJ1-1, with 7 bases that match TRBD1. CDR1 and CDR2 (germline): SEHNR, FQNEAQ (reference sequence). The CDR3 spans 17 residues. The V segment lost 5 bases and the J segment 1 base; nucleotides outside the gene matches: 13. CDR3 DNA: TGTGCCAGCAGCCCCGAGGGGGCCTGGTATGAGAACACTGAAGCTTTCTTT. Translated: CASSPEGAWYENTEAFF.

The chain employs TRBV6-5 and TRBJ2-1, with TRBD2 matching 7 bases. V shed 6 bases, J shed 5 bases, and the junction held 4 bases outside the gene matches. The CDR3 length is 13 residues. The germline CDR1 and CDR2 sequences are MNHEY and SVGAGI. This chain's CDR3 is CASRTSLDNEQFF. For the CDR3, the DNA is TGTGCCAGCAGGACTAGCCTCGACAATGAGCAGTTCTTC.

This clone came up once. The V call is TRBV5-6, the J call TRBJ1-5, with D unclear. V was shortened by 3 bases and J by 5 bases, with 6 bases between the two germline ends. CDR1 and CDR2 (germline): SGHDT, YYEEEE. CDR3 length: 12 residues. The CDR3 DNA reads TGTGCCAGCAGCTGGGGAGATCAGCCCCAGCATTTT. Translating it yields CASSWGDQPQHF.

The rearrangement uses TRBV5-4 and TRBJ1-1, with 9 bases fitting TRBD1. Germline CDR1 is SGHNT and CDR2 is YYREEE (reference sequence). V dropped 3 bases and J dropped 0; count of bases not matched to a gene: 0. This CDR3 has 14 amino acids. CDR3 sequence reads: CASSWDRVNTEAFF. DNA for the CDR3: TGTGCCAGCAGCTGGGACAGGGTGAACACTGAAGCTTTCTTT.

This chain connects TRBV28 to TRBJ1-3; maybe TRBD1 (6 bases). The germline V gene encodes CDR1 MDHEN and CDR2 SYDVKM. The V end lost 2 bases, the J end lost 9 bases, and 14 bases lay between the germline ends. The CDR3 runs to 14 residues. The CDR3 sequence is CASSLGQPGGTIYF. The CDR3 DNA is TGTGCCAGCAGTTTAGGACAGCCTGGAGGCACCATATATTTT.

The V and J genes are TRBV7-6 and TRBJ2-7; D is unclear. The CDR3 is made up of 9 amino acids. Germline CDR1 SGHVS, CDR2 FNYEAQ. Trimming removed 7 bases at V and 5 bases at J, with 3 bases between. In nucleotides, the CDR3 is TGTGCCAGCATCGACGAGCAGTACTTC. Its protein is CASIDEQYF. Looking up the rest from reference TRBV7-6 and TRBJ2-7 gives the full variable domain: GAGVSQSPRYKVTKRGQDVALRCDPISGHVSLYWYRQALGQGPEFLTYFNYEAQQDKSGLPNDRFSAERPEGSISTLTIQRTEQRDSAMYRCASIDEQYFGPGTRLTVT.

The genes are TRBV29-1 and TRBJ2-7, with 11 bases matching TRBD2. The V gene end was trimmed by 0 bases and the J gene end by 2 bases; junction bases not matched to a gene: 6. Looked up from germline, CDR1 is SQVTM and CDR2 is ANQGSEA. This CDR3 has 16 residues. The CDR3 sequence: CSVEELTSGRTYEQYF. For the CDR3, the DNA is TGCAGCGTTGAAGAACTTACTAGCGGGAGAACCTACGAGCAGTACTTC.

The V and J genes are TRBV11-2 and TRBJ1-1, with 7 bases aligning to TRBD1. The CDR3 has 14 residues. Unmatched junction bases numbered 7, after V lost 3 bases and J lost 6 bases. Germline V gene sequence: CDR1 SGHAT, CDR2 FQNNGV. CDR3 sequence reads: CASSFTGVGAEAFF. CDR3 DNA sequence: TGTGCCAGCAGCTTTACAGGGGTTGGGGCTGAAGCTTTCTTT.

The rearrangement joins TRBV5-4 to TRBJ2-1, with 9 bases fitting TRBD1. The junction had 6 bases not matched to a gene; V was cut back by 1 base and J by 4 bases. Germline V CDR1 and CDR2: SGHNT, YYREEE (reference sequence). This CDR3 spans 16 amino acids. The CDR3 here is CASSLWGTGRYNEQFF. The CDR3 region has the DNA TGTGCCAGCAGCTTGTGGGGGACAGGGAGATACAATGAGCAGTTCTTC.